These T cell receptor beta chains were read from a single sample in a study of vaccination and CD4 T cells after COVID-19. These TCRs are of unknown antigen specificity. TCRdb passed the PCR reads through MiXCR, listing each CDR3 protein once. This sample has over 15,000 distinct CDR3 sequences, with 50% to 70% found just once. This sample comprised CD4+ T cells from blood, cultured in vitro, obtained after SARS-CoV-2 vaccination. These receptors were taken from a human donor who had recovered from COVID-19. Both conserved end residues are part of each CDR3. The D gene is left open where the match is weak. Only some rows state a clone size, as once, few, many or a class for expanded clones.

v_call: TRBV27
clone_size: NA
j_call: TRBJ1-5
d_call: TRBD1
cdr3_nt: TGTGCCAGCAGTAAGGGACAGGGGGAGGGCAATCAGCCCCAGCATTTT
cdr3_aa: CASSKGQGEGNQPQHF

v_call: TRBV21-1
clone_size: NA
j_call: TRBJ2-3
d_call: NA
cdr3_nt: TGTGCCAGCAGCAAAGAAGGGGGGTTATTTAGCACAGATACGCAGTATTTT
cdr3_aa: CASSKEGGLFSTDTQYF

v_call: TRBV12-3/TRBV12-4
clone_size: NA
j_call: TRBJ1-2
d_call: TRBD1
cdr3_nt: TGTGCCAGCAGACCCACCGGGACAGGGGCTGGCTACACCTTC
cdr3_aa: CASRPTGTGAGYTF

v_call: TRBV5-4
clone_size: few
j_call: TRBJ2-7
d_call: TRBD1
cdr3_nt: TGTGCCAGCAGCTTGGGTGGGACAGTCCTGTCGGTCCACGAGCAGTACTTC
cdr3_aa: CASSLGGTVLSVHEQYF

v_call: TRBV19
clone_size: few
j_call: TRBJ2-5
d_call: TRBD1
cdr3_nt: TGTGCCAGTAGTACCCTCCGGGACAGGAATAGCAAAGAGACCCAGTACTTC
cdr3_aa: CASSTLRDRNSKETQYF

v_call: TRBV6-1
clone_size: few
j_call: TRBJ1-1
d_call: NA
cdr3_nt: TGTGCCAGCAGGAGGAAAGGGGCCAACACTGAAGCTTTCTTT
cdr3_aa: CASRRKGANTEAFF

v_call: TRBV19
clone_size: NA
j_call: TRBJ1-2
d_call: NA
cdr3_nt: TGTGCCAGTAGTACTCCTTTATCGTCCTACACCTTC
cdr3_aa: CASSTPLSSYTF

v_call: TRBV5-5
clone_size: NA
j_call: TRBJ2-3
d_call: TRBD1
cdr3_nt: TGTGCCAGCAGCTCAACCGGGACAGGGGCTAGGGGAGATACGCAGTATTTT
cdr3_aa: CASSSTGTGARGDTQYF

v_call: TRBV6-1
clone_size: once
j_call: TRBJ2-4
d_call: NA
cdr3_nt: TGTGCCAGCAGCCCATCGCGCGGAATACTAGCCAAAAACATTCAGTACTTC
cdr3_aa: CASSPSRGILAKNIQYF

v_call: TRBV12-3/TRBV12-4
clone_size: NA
j_call: TRBJ2-7
d_call: NA
cdr3_nt: TGTGCCAGCAGTTTGGGGGACCTCGCCTACGAGCAGTACTTC
cdr3_aa: CASSLGDLAYEQYF

v_call: TRBV7-8
clone_size: NA
j_call: TRBJ1-2
d_call: NA
cdr3_nt: TGTGCCAGCAGCTTAGGATCCGGCGAGGGCTACACCTTC
cdr3_aa: CASSLGSGEGYTF

v_call: TRBV7-2
clone_size: medium-sized
j_call: TRBJ1-1
d_call: NA
cdr3_nt: TGTGCCAGCAGCTTATTAAGAGGGACTGAAGCTTTCTTT
cdr3_aa: CASSLLRGTEAFF

v_call: TRBV11-3
clone_size: NA
j_call: TRBJ2-3
d_call: NA
cdr3_nt: TGTGCCAGCAGCTTGGGGGGTAGCACAGATACGCAGTATTTT
cdr3_aa: CASSLGGSTDTQYF

v_call: TRBV7-9
clone_size: once
j_call: TRBJ1-1
d_call: NA
cdr3_nt: TGTGCCAGCTACCGGGGGAGTAGGGGGGTAGCTGAAGCTTTCTTT
cdr3_aa: CASYRGSRGVAEAFF

v_call: TRBV20-1
clone_size: few
j_call: TRBJ1-2
d_call: TRBD1
cdr3_nt: TGCAGTGCTTTCCAACAGGGGGCTAAGCATGGCTACACCTTC
cdr3_aa: CSAFQQGAKHGYTF

v_call: TRBV20-1
clone_size: few
j_call: TRBJ2-2
d_call: NA
cdr3_nt: TGCAGTGCTTCCTCGGACAGATCTAACACCGGGGAGCTGTTTTTT
cdr3_aa: CSASSDRSNTGELFF

v_call: TRBV4-2
clone_size: NA
j_call: TRBJ1-1
d_call: NA
cdr3_nt: TGTGCCAGCAGCCACAAAATCGCGGGGGATACTGAAGCTTTCTTT
cdr3_aa: CASSHKIAGDTEAFF

v_call: TRBV5-6
clone_size: NA
j_call: TRBJ2-3
d_call: NA
cdr3_nt: TGTGCCAGCAGCTTGGGGGCAGGCACAGATACGCAGTATTTT
cdr3_aa: CASSLGAGTDTQYF

v_call: TRBV11-3
clone_size: NA
j_call: TRBJ2-7
d_call: TRBD1
cdr3_nt: TGTGCCAGCAGCTTAGAACAGGGGCCGGGCTACGAGCAGTACTTC
cdr3_aa: CASSLEQGPGYEQYF

v_call: TRBV7-3
clone_size: NA
j_call: TRBJ2-3
d_call: NA
cdr3_nt: TGTGCCAGCAGCCGCAATCCTCAGCAAACAGATACGCAGTATTTT
cdr3_aa: CASSRNPQQTDTQYF

v_call: TRBV24-1
clone_size: NA
j_call: TRBJ1-2
d_call: TRBD1
cdr3_nt: TGTGCCACCAGTGATCCAGGGGGGGGCTACACCTTC
cdr3_aa: CATSDPGGGYTF

v_call: TRBV20-1
clone_size: few
j_call: TRBJ2-3
d_call: NA
cdr3_nt: TGCAGTGCCGGCCCCTGGACAGATAACACAGATACGCAGTATTTT
cdr3_aa: CSAGPWTDNTDTQYF

v_call: TRBV10-3
clone_size: NA
j_call: TRBJ1-6
d_call: NA
cdr3_nt: TGTGCCATCAGTGGGAGCCTAGTCCTACCTAATTCACCCCTCCACTTT
cdr3_aa: CAISGSLVLPNSPLHF

v_call: TRBV6-2/TRBV6-3
clone_size: NA
j_call: TRBJ2-2
d_call: NA
cdr3_nt: TGTGCCAGCAGTTACAGGAAGGGGGGGCGCCCCGGGGAGCTGTTTTTT
cdr3_aa: CASSYRKGGRPGELFF

v_call: TRBV28
clone_size: NA
j_call: TRBJ1-2
d_call: NA
cdr3_nt: TGTGCCAGCAGTTTATCAGTCGTTGGGGGGGGCTATGGCTACACCTTC
cdr3_aa: CASSLSVVGGGYGYTF

v_call: TRBV29-1
clone_size: NA
j_call: TRBJ2-7
d_call: TRBD1
cdr3_nt: TGCAGCGTACGGACAGGGGGCTTCCACGAGCAGTACTTC
cdr3_aa: CSVRTGGFHEQYF

v_call: TRBV27
clone_size: NA
j_call: TRBJ1-2
d_call: NA
cdr3_nt: TGTGCCAGCAAAGAACTAGCTAACTATGGCTACACCTTC
cdr3_aa: CASKELANYGYTF

v_call: TRBV15
clone_size: few
j_call: TRBJ2-5
d_call: NA
cdr3_nt: TGTGCCACCACCTCCGGGGGCGGCGGGGTGGAGACCCAGTACTTC
cdr3_aa: CATTSGGGGVETQYF

v_call: TRBV24-1
clone_size: NA
j_call: TRBJ1-5
d_call: TRBD1
cdr3_nt: TGTGCCACCAGTGACCGGACAGGAGGCAATCAGCCCCAGCATTTT
cdr3_aa: CATSDRTGGNQPQHF

v_call: TRBV7-3
clone_size: NA
j_call: TRBJ2-3
d_call: TRBD2
cdr3_nt: TGTGCCAGCAGCCAAGGGACTAGCGGGGGTGGAGATACGCAGTATTTT
cdr3_aa: CASSQGTSGGGDTQYF

v_call: TRBV20-1
clone_size: once
j_call: TRBJ1-1
d_call: TRBD1
cdr3_nt: TGCAGTGCTACGGGAGGACAGGGTCCAGGAGCTTTCTTT
cdr3_aa: CSATGGQGPGAFF

v_call: TRBV7-2
clone_size: NA
j_call: TRBJ1-2
d_call: NA
cdr3_nt: TGTGCCAGCAGCTTCAGCTCAGGGGTCAACGCTGGCTACACCTTC
cdr3_aa: CASSFSSGVNAGYTF

v_call: TRBV19
clone_size: few
j_call: TRBJ2-3
d_call: NA
cdr3_nt: TGTGCCAGTAGGGGGACTAGCACAGATACGCAGTATTTT
cdr3_aa: CASRGTSTDTQYF

v_call: TRBV7-9
clone_size: NA
j_call: TRBJ2-2
d_call: TRBD1
cdr3_nt: TGTGCCAGCAGCGCACCGGGACAGGAGAACACCGGGGAGCTGTTTTTT
cdr3_aa: CASSAPGQENTGELFF

v_call: TRBV5-1
clone_size: NA
j_call: TRBJ2-5
d_call: NA
cdr3_nt: TGCGCCAGCAGCTTGCAATCCAAGGAGACCCAGTACTTC
cdr3_aa: CASSLQSKETQYF

v_call: TRBV27
clone_size: NA
j_call: TRBJ1-5
d_call: NA
cdr3_nt: TGTGCCAGCAGCCCCAGAGGACGGGGCCTCGATCAGCCCCAGCATTTT
cdr3_aa: CASSPRGRGLDQPQHF

v_call: TRBV20-1
clone_size: few
j_call: TRBJ2-7
d_call: NA
cdr3_nt: TGCAGTGCGCCTAGGGGGGCTGCCTACGAGCAGTACTTC
cdr3_aa: CSAPRGAAYEQYF

v_call: TRBV5-4
clone_size: NA
j_call: TRBJ1-1
d_call: NA
cdr3_nt: TGTGCCAGCAGCCCTGGTGGACGAGCGAACACTGAAGCTTTCTTT
cdr3_aa: CASSPGGRANTEAFF

v_call: TRBV7-6
clone_size: NA
j_call: TRBJ1-6
d_call: NA
cdr3_nt: TGTGCCAGCAGCTTAGGGAGCGTCAGGAATTCACCCCTCCACTTT
cdr3_aa: CASSLGSVRNSPLHF